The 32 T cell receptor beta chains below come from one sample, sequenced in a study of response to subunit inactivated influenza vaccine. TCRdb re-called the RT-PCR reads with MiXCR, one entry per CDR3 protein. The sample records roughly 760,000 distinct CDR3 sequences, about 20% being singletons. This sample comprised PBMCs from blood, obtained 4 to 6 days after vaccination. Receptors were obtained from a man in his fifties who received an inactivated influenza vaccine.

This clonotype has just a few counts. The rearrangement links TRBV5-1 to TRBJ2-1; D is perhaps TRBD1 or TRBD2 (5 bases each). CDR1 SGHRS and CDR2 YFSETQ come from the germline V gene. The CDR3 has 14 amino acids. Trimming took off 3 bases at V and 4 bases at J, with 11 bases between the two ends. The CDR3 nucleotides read TGCGCCAGCAGCTCGGGGCCGGCTTACAATGAGCAGTTCTTC. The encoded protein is CASSSGPAYNEQFF.

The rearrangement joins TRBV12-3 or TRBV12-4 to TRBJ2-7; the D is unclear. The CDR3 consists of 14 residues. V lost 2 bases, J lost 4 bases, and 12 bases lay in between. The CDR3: CASSLNDGPYEQYF. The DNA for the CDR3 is TGTGCCAGCAGTTTAAATGACGGCCCATACGAGCAGTACTTC.

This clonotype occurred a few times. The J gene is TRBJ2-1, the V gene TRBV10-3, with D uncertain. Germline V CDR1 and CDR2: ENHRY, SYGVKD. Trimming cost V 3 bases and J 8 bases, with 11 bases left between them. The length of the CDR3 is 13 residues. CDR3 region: CAISEGGPDEQFF. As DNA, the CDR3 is TGTGCCATCAGTGAAGGTGGGCCCGATGAGCAGTTCTTC.

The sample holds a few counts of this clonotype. CDR3 bases: TGCAGTCCGAAGGACAACTACGAGCAGTACTTC. It is translated as CSPKDNYEQYF. The gene calls are TRBV20-1 and TRBJ2-7, with TRBD1 as a possible D gene (5 bases). Deletions cut 8 bases from V and 3 bases from J, with 11 bases between. Germline V gene sequence: CDR1 DFQATT, CDR2 SNEGSKA (reference sequence). The CDR3 is made up of 11 amino acids.

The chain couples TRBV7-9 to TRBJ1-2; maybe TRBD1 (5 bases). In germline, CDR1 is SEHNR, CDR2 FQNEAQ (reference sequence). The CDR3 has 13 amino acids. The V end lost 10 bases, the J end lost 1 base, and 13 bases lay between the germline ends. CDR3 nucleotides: TGTGCCACAGAGACAGCGCTTAACTATGGCTACACCTTC. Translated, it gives CATETALNYGYTF.

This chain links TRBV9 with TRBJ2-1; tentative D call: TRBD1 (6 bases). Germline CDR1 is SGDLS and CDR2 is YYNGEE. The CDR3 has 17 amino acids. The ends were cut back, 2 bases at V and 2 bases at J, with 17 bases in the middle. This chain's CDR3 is CASSVSGTYKAYNEQFF. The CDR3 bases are TGTGCCAGCAGCGTCTCCGGGACATACAAGGCCTACAATGAGCAGTTCTTC.

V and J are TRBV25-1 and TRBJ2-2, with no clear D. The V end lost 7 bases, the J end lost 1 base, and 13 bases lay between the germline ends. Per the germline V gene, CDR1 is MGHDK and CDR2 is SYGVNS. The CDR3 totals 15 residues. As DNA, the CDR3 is TGTGCCAGCATTAGACGGCAAATGAACACCGGGGAGCTGTTTTTT. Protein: CASIRRQMNTGELFF. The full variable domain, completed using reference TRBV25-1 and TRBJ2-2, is EADIYQTPRYLVIGTGKKITLECSQTMGHDKMYWYQQDPGMELHLIHYSYGVNSTEKGDLSSESTVSRIRTEHFPLTLESARPSHTSQYLCASIRRQMNTGELFFGEGSRLTVL.

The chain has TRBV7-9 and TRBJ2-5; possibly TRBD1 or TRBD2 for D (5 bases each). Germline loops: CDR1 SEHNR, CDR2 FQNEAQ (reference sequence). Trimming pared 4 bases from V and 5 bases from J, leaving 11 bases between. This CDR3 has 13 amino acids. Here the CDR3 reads CASSSTEGETQYF. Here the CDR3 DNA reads TGTGCCAGCAGCTCCACAGAGGGGGAGACCCAGTACTTC.

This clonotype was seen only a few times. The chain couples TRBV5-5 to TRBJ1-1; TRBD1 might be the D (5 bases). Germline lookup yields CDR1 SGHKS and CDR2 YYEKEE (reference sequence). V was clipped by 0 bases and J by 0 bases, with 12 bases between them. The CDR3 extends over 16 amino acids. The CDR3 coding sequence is TGTGCCAGCAGCTTGGAGCCGACGGGGGTGAACACTGAAGCTTTCTTT. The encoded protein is CASSLEPTGVNTEAFF. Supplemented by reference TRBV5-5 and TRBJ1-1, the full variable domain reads DAGVTQSPTHLIKTRGQQVTLRCSPISGHKSVSWYQQVLGQGPQFIFQYYEKEERGRGNFPDRFSARQFPNYSSELNVNALLLGDSALYLCASSLEPTGVNTEAFFGQGTRLTVV.

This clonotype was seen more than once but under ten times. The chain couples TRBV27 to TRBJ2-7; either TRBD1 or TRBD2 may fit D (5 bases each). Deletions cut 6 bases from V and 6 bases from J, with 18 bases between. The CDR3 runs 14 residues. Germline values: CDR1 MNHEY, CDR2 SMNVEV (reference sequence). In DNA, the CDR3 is TGTGCCAGCAGCCCTAGCCGGGACCTCGGCGAGCAGTACTTC. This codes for CASSPSRDLGEQYF.

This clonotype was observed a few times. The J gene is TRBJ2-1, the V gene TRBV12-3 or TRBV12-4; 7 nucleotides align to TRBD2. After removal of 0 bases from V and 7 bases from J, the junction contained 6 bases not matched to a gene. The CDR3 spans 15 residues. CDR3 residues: CASSLAGRAVNEQFF. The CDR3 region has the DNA TGTGCCAGCAGTTTAGCGGGGAGGGCTGTAAATGAGCAGTTCTTC.

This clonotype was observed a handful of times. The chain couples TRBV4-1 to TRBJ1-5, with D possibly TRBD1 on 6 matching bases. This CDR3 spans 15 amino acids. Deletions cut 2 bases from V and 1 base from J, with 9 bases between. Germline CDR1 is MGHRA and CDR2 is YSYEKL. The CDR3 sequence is CASSQPGESNQPQHF. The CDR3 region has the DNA TGCGCCAGCAGCCAACCAGGGGAGAGCAATCAGCCCCAGCATTTT.

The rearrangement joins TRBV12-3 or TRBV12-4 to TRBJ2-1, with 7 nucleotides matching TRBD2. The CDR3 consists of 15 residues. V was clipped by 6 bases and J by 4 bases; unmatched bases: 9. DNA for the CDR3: TGTGCCAGCAGCCCCCGGCCGGGGGGTTACAATGAGCAGTTCTTC. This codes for CASSPRPGGYNEQFF.

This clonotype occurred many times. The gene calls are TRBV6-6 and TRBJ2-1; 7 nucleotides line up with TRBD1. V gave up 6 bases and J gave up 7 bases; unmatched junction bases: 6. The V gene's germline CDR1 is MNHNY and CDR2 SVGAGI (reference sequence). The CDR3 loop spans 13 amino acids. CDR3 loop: CASRRQGGNEQFF. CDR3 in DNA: TGTGCCAGCAGGCGACAGGGCGGTAATGAGCAGTTCTTC.

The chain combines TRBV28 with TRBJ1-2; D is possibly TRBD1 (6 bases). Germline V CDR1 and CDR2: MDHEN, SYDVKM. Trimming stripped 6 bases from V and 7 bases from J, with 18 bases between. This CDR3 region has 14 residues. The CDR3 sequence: CASSTRQAFFGYTF. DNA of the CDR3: TGTGCCAGCAGCACCCGACAGGCCTTTTTTGGCTACACCTTC.

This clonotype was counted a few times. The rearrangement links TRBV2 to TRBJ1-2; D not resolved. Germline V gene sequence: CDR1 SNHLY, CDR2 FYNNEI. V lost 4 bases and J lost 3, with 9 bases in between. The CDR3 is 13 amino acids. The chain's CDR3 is CASSVWGDYGYTF. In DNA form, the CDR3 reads TGTGCCAGCAGTGTCTGGGGTGACTATGGCTACACCTTC.

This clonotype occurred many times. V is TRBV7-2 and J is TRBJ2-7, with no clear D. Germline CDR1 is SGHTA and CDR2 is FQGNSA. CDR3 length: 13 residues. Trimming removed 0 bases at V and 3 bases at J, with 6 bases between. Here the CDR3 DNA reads TGTGCCAGCAGCTTAGCTGCCAACTACGAGCAGTACTTC. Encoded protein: CASSLAANYEQYF.

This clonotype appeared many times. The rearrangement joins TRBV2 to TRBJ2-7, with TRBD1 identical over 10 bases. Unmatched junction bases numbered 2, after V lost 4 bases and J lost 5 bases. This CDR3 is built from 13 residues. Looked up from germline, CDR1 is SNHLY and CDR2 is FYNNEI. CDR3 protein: CASSGDRGNEQYF. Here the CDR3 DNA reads TGTGCCAGCAGTGGGGACAGGGGAAACGAGCAGTACTTC.

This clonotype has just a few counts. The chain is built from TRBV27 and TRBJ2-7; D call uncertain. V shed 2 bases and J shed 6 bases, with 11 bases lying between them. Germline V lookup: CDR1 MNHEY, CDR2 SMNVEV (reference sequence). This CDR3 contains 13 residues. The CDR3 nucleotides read TGTGCCAGCAGTTTAAAGGTCCCCCTCGAGCAGTACTTC. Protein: CASSLKVPLEQYF.

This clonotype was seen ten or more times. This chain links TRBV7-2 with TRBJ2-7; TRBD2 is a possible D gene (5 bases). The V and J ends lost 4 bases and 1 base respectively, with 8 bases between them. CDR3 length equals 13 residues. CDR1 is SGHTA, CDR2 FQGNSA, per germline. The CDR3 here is CASSSSYSYEQYF. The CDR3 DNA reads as TGTGCCAGCAGCTCTAGCTATTCCTACGAGCAGTACTTC.

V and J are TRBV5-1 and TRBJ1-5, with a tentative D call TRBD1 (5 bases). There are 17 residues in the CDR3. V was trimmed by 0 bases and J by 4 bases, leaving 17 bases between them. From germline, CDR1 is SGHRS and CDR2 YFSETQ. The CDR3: CASSLAKDIFPNQPQHF. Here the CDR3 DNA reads TGCGCCAGCAGCTTGGCCAAGGACATCTTTCCTAATCAGCCCCAGCATTTT.

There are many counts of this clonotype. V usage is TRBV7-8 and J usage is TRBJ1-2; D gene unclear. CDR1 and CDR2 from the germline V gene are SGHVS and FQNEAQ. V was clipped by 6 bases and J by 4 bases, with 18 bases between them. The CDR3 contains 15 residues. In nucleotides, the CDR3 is TGTGCCAGCAGTAACCCGGAGAGAGGTGTCTATGGCTACACCTTC. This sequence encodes CASSNPERGVYGYTF.

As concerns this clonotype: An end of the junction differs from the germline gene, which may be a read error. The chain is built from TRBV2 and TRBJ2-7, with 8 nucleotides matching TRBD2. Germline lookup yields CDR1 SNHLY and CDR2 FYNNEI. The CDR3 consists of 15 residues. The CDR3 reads CAISEVPGTRYEQYF. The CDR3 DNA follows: TGTGCCATCAGTGAAGTCCCCGGGACTAGGTACGAGCAGTACTTC. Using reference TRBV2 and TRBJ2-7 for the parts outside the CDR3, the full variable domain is EPEVTQTPSHQVTQMGQEVILRCVPISNHLYFYWYRQILGQKVEFLVSFYNNEISEKSEIFDDQFSVERPDGSNFTLKIRSTKLEDSAMYFCAISEVPGTRYEQYFGPGTRLTVT.

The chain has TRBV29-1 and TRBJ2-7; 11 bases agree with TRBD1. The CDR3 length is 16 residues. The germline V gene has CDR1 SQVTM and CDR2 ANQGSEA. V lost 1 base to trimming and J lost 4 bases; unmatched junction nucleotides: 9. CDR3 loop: CSVEGPGTGGRYEQYF. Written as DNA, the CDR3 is TGCAGCGTTGAAGGACCCGGGACAGGGGGGAGGTACGAGCAGTACTTC.

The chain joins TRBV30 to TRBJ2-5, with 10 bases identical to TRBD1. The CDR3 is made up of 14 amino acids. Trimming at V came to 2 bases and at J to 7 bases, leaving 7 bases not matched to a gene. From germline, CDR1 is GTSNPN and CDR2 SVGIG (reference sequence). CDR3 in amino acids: CAWSTTGGVGTQYF. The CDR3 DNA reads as TGTGCCTGGAGTACGACAGGGGGCGTCGGGACCCAGTACTTC.

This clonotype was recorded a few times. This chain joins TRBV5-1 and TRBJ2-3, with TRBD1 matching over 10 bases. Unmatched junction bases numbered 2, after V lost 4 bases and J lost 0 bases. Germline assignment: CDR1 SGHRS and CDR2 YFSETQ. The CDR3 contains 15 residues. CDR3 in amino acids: CASSMGQGSTDTQYF. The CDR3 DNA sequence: TGCGCCAGCAGCATGGGACAGGGGAGCACAGATACGCAGTATTTT.

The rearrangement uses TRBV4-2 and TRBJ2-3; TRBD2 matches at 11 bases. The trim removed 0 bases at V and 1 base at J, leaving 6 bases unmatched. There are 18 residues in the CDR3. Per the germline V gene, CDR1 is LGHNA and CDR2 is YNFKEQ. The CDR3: CASSQDAILAGGTDTQYF. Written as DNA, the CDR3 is TGTGCCAGCAGCCAAGATGCCATACTAGCGGGAGGCACAGATACGCAGTATTTT.

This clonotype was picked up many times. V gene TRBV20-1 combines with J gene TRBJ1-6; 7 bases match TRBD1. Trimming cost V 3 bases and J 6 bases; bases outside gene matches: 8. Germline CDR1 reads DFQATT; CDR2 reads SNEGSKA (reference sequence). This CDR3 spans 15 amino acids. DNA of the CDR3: TGCAGTGCTAGGGAGGGGGCCCTCCTTAATTCACCCCTCCACTTT. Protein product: CSAREGALLNSPLHF.

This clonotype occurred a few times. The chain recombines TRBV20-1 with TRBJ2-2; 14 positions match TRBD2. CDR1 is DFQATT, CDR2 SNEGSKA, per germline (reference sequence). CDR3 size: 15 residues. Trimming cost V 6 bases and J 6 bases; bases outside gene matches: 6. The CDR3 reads CSAKGLAGDAGELFF. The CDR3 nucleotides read TGCAGTGCAAAGGGACTAGCGGGAGACGCCGGGGAGCTGTTTTTT.

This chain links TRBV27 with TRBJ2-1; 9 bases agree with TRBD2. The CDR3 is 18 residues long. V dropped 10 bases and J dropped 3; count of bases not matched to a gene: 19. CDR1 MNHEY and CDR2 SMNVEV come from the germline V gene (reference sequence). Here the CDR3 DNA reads TGTGCCACCAGGGGACTCGGGACTAGCTTTAAGGACTACAATGAGCAGTTCTTC. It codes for CATRGLGTSFKDYNEQFF.

As DNA, the CDR3 is TGCGCCAGCAGCCAAGATCGACCAACATTTGAAGCTTTCTTT. It translates to CASSQDRPTFEAFF. The chain combines TRBV4-3 with TRBJ1-1; no definite D call. This CDR3 is built from 14 residues. Germline CDR1 reads LGHNA; CDR2 reads YSLEER. Trimming took off 0 bases at V and 7 bases at J, with 12 bases between the two ends.

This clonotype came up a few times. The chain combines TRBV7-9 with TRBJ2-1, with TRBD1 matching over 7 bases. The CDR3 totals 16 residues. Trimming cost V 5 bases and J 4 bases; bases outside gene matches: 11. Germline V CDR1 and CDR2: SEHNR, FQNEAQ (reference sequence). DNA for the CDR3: TGTGCCAGCAGCCCGAGGACAGGACCCTTTTACAATGAGCAGTTCTTC. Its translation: CASSPRTGPFYNEQFF.